These 3 T cell receptor beta chains originate from one sample sequenced in a study of T cells after yellow fever vaccination. TCRdb ran MiXCR on the 5' RACE reads and lists one entry per CDR3 protein. The repertoire holds some 110,000 distinct CDR3 sequences, with approximately 7.1% as singletons. The source material was CD4+ T cells sorted from PBMCs, sampled 45 days after the first yellow fever vaccination. The source is a man younger than 30 who received the YFV17D yellow fever vaccine.

The V and J genes are TRBV14 and TRBJ1-1; TRBD1 might be the D (5 bases). Germline CDR1 SGHDN, CDR2 FVKESK. Trimming stripped 1 base from V and 3 bases from J, with 12 bases between. The CDR3 is made up of 15 amino acids. CDR3 protein: CASSQAYWGDTEAFF. The CDR3 nucleotides are TGTGCCAGCAGCCAAGCCTACTGGGGGGACACTGAAGCTTTCTTT.

This clonotype was seen ten or more times. V and J are TRBV20-1 and TRBJ2-3, with 8 bases that match TRBD1. Per germline, CDR1 DFQATT and CDR2 SNEGSKA (reference sequence). The J segment lost 3 bases and the V segment lost 3 bases, leaving 5 bases of the junction unmatched. The CDR3 length is 14 residues. CDR3 nucleotide sequence: TGCAGTGCTAGCGGGACAGGAGGGACAGATACGCAGTATTTT. It yields the protein CSASGTGGTDTQYF.

This clonotype occurred many times. J is TRBJ1-4 and V is TRBV5-1; a weak D match, TRBD1 (5 bases). CDR1 and CDR2 (germline): SGHRS, YFSETQ. V was pared by 2 bases and J by 7 bases, with 15 bases between. This CDR3 is 15 amino acids long. CDR3 amino acids: CASSLQAGFGEKLFF. The CDR3 nucleotides are TGCGCCAGCAGCTTACAGGCCGGGTTCGGTGAAAAACTGTTTTTT.